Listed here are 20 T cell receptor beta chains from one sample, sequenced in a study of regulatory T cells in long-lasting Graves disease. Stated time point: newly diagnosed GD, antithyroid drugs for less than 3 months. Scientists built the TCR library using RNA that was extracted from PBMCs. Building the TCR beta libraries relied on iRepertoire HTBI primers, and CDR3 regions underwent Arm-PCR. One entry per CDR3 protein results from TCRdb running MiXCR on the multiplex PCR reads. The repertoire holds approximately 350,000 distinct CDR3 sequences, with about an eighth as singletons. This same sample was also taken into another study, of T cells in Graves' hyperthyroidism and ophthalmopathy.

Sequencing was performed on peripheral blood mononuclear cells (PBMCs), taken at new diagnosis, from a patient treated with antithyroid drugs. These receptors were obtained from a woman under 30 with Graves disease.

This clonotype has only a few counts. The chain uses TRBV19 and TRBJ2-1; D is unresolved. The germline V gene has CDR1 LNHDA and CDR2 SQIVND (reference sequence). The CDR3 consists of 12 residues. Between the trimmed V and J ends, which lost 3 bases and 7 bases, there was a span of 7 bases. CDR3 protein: CASSIPGNEQFF. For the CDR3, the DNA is TGTGCCAGTAGTATTCCCGGGAATGAGCAGTTCTTC. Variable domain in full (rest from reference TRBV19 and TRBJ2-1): DGGITQSPKYLFRKEGQNVTLSCEQNLNHDAMYWYRQDPGQGLRLIYYSQIVNDFQKGDIAEGYSVSREKKESFPLTVTSAQKNPTAFYLCASSIPGNEQFFGPGTRLTVL.

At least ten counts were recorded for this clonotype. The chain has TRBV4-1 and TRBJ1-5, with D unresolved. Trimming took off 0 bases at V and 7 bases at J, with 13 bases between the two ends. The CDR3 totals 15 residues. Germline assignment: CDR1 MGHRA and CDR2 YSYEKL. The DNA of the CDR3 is TGCGCCAGCAGCCAAGAGTCATTGACGCGGCAGCCCCAGCATTTT. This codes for CASSQESLTRQPQHF.

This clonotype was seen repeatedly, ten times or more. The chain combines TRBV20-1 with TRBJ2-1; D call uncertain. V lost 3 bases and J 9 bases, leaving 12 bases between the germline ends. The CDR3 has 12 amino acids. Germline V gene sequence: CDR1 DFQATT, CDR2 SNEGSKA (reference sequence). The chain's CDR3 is CSASTPTVEQFF. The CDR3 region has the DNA TGCAGTGCTAGTACACCAACTGTTGAGCAGTTCTTC.

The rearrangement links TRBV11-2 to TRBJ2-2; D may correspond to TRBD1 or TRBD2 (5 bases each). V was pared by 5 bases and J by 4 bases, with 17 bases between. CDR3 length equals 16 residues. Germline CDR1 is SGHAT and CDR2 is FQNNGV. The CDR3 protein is CASSGLRGPPTGELFF. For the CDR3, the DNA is TGTGCCAGCAGCGGCCTCCGGGGCCCCCCCACCGGGGAGCTGTTTTTT.

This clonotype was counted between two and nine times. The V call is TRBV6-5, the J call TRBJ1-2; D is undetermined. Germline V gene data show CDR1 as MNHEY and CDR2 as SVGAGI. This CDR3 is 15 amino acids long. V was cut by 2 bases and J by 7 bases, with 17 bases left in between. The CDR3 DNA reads TGTGCCAGCAGTTACGACCGTCGGCGGTGGGTTGGCTACACCTTC. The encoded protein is CASSYDRRRWVGYTF.

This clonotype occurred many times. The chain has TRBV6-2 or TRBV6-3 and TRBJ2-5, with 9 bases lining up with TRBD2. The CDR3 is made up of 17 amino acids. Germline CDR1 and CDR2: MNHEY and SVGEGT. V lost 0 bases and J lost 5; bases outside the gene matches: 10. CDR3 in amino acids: CASSYSAGGPERETQYF. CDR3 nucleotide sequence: TGTGCCAGCAGTTACTCGGCGGGAGGGCCCGAGAGGGAGACCCAGTACTTC.

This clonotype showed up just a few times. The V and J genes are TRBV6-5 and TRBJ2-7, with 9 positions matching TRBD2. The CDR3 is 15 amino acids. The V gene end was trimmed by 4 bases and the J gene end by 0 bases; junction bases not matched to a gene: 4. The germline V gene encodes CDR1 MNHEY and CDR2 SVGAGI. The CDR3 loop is CASSWTSASSYEQYV. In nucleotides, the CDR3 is TGTGCCAGCAGTTGGACTAGCGCAAGCTCCTACGAGCAGTACGTC.

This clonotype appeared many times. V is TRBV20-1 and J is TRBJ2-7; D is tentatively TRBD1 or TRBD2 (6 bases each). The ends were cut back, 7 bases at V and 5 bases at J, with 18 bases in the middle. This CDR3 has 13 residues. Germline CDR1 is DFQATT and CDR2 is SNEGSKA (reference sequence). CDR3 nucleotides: TGCAGTGTAGGAGGGGTGGGGGCCCACGAGCAGTACTTC. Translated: CSVGGVGAHEQYF.

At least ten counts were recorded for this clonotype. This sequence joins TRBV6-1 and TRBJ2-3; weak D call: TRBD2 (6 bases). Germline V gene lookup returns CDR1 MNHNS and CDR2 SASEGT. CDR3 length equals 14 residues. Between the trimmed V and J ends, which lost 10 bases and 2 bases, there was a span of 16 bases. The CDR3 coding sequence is TGTGCCATCCGACCGGGACTTAACACAGATACGCAGTATTTT. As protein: CAIRPGLNTDTQYF.

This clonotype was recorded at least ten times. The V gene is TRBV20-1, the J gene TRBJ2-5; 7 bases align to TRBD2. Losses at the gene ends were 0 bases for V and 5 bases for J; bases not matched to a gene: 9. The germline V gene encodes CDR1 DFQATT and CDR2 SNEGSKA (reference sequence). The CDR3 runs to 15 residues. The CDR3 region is CSARDRAGVSETQYF. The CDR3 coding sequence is TGCAGTGCTAGAGATCGGGCGGGAGTATCGGAGACCCAGTACTTC.

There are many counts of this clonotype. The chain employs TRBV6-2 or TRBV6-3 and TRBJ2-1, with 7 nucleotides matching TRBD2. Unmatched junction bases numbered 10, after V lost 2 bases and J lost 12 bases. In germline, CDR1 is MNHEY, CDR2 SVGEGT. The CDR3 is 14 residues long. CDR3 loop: CASSYGPGRGGQFF. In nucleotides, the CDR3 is TGTGCCAGCAGTTACGGCCCGGGGAGGGGAGGGCAGTTCTTC.

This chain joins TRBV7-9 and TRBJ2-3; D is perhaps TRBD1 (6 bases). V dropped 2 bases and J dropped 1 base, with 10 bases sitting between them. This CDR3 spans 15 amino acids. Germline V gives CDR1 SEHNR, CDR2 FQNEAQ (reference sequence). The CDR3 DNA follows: TGTGCCAGCAGCTTAATGGGGGCCGGCACAGATACGCAGTATTTT. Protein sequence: CASSLMGAGTDTQYF.

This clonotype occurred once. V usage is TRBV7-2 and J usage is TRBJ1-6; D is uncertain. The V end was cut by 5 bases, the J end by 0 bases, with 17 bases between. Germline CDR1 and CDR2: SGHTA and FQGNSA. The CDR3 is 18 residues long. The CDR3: CASSHFFDGSSYNSPLHF. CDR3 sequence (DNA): TGTGCCAGCAGCCATTTCTTCGACGGGAGCTCCTATAATTCACCCCTCCACTTT.

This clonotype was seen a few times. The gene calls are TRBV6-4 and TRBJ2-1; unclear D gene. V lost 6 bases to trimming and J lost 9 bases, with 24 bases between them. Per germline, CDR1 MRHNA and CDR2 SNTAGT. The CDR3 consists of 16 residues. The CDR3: CASSPEWSPLSGEQFF. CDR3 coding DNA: TGTGCCAGCAGCCCGGAATGGAGTCCGCTCTCCGGTGAGCAGTTCTTC.

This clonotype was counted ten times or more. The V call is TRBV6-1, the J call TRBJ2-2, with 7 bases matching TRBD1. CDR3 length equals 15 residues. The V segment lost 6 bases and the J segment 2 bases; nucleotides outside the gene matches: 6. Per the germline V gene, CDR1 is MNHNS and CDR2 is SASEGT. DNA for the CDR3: TGTGCCAGCAGCCCCGGGACAGTAAACACCGGGGAGCTGTTTTTT. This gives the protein CASSPGTVNTGELFF.

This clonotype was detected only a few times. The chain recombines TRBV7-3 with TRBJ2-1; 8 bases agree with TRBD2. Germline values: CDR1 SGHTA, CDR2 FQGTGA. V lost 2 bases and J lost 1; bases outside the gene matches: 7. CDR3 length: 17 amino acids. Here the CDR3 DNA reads TGTGCCAGCAGCTTAGTGCCGCGGGAGGCGTCCTACAATGAGCAGTTCTTC. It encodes CASSLVPREASYNEQFF.

The CDR3 region has the DNA TGTGCCAGCAGCCCAGGTTGGAACCAGAACACTGAAGCTTTCTTT. This codes for CASSPGWNQNTEAFF. J is TRBJ1-1 and V is TRBV4-2, with D uncertain. CDR1 is LGHNA, CDR2 YNFKEQ, per germline. V lost 4 bases, J lost 1 base, and 13 bases lay in between. CDR3 length: 15 amino acids.

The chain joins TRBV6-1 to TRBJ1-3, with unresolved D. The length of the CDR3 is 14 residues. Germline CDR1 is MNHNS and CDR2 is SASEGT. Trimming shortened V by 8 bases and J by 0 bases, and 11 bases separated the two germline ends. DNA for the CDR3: TGTGCCAGCCGTAGTACCTTCTCTGGAAACACCATATATTTT. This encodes CASRSTFSGNTIYF.

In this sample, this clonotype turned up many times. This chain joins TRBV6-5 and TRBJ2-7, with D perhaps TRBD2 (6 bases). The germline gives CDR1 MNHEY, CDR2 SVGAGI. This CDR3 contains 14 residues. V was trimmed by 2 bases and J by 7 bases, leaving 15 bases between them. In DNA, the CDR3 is TGTGCCAGCAGTTACCGTCCGGGGGAGCGTGAGCAGTACTTC. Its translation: CASSYRPGEREQYF.

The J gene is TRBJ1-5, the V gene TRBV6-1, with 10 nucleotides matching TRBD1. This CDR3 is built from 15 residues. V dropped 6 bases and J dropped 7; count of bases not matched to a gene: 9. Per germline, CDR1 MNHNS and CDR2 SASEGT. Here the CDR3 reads CASSMGQGSGQPQHF. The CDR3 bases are TGTGCCAGCAGCATGGGACAGGGGTCGGGGCAGCCCCAGCATTTT.